This paragraph covers one T cell receptor (beta chain) sequence. The sample belongs to a study of T cell repertoires in cytomegalovirus infection. The ends lost 3 bases at V and 4 bases at J; junction bases unmatched: 7. The germline V gene encodes CDR1 SGHDT and CDR2 YYEEEE. The length of the CDR3 is 16 residues. From the reads, TCRdb called clonotypes with MiXCR, one entry per CDR3 protein. The data hold almost 500,000 distinct CDR3 sequences, with about 10% observed a single time. This TCR came from a human donor in good health (CMV status not recorded). Some clones in this sample may be carry-over from other donors' samples. The sample consisted of PBMCs. This chain uses TRBV5-6 with TRBJ2-2; 9 bases are a match to TRBD2. The CDR3: CASSWLAGNPTGELFF. The CDR3 nucleotides are TGTGCCAGCAGCTGGCTAGCGGGGAACCCCACCGGGGAGCTGTTTTTT.